This T cell receptor (beta chain) was observed in a study of cytomegalovirus exposure and HLA in healthy donors. As for the study in general: Unique TCR beta sequences numbering approximately 120 million came from about 179 million T cells in an earlier analysis. Study-level results: Later work associated fewer than 20,000 TCR beta sequences with HLA alleles at 0.05 false discovery rate. By a later analysis, the bulk of CMV-associated TCR beta chains appeared HLA-restricted.

The PCR used 60 Vbeta and 13 Jbeta primers. The table came from immunoSEQ multiplex PCR; TCRdb's copy has only in-frame clones and leaves some out. Seen in this sample are 150,000 to 200,000 clones; the ten most common clones hold about 0.8%. CDR3 length: 17 residues. The V gene's germline CDR1 is SGHNT and CDR2 YYREEE (reference sequence). The V gene lost 2 bases and the J gene lost 1 base, with 16 bases spanning the gap. Despite likely unrecorded immune exposures, the donors were nominally healthy at the time of sampling. As regards this clone: Its matching antigen is unknown.

This clonotype was sampled from a woman under 30 in good health and CMV-seropositive. V and J are TRBV5-4 and TRBJ1-3; D gene ambiguous. The sample comprised PBMCs. CDR3 DNA: TGTGCCAGCAGCTTCGAGGTCCCTTCTTATTCTGGAAACACCATATATTTT. This codes for CASSFEVPSYSGNTIYF.